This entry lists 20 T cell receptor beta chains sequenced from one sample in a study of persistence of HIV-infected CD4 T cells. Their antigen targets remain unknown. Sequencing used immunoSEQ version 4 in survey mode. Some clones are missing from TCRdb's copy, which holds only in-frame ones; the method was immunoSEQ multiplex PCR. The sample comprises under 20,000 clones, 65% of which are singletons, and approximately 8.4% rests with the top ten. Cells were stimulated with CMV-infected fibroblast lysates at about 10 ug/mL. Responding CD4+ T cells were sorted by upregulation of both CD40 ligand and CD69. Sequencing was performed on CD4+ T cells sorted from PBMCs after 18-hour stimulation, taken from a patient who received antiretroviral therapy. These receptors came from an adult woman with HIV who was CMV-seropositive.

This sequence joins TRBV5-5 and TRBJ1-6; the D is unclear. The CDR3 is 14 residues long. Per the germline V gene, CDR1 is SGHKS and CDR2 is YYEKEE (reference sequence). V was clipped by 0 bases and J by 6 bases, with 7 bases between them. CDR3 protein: CASSLEAVNSPLHF. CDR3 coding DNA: TGTGCCAGCAGCTTGGAGGCAGTTAATTCACCCCTCCACTTT.

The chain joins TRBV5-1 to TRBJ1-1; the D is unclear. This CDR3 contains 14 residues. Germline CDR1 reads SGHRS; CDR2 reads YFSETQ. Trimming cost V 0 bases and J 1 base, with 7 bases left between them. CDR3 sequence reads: CASSLEARNTEAFF. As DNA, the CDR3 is TGCGCCAGCAGCTTGGAAGCGAGGAACACTGAAGCTTTCTTT.

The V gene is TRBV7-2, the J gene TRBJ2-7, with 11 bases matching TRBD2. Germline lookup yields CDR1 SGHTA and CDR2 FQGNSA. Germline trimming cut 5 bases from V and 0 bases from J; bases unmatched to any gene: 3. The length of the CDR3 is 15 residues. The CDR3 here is CASSPTSGASYEQYF. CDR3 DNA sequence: TGTGCCAGCAGCCCGACTAGCGGGGCCTCCTACGAGCAGTACTTC.

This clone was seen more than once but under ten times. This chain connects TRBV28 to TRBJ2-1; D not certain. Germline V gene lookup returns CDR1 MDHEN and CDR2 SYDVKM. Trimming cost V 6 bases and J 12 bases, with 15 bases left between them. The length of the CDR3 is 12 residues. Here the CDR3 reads CASRGPQDRQFF. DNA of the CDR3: TGTGCCAGCAGAGGCCCCCAGGACCGGCAGTTCTTC.

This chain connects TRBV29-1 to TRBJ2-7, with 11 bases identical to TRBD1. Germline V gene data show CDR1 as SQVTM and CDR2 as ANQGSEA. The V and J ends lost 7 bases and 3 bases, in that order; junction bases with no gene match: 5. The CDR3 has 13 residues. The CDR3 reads CSAGQGESYEQYF. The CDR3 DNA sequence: TGCAGCGCGGGACAGGGGGAAAGCTACGAGCAGTACTTC.

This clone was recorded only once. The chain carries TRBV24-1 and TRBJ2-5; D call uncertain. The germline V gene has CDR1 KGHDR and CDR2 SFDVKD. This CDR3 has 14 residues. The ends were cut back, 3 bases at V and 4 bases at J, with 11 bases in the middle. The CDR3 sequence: CATSDVGSAETQYF. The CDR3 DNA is TGTGCCACCAGTGATGTGGGATCAGCAGAGACCCAGTACTTC.

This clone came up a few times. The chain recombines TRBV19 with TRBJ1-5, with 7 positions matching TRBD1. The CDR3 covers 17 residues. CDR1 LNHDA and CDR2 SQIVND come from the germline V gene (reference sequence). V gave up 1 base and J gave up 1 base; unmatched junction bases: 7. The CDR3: CASSIASGTASNQPQHF. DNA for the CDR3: TGTGCCAGTAGTATAGCCTCCGGGACAGCCAGCAATCAGCCCCAGCATTTT.

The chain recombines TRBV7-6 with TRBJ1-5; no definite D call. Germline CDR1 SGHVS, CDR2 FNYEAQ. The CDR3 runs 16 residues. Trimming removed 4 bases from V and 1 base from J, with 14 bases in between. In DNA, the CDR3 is TGTGCCAGCAGCTATGGACCGCCGGGAAGCAATCAGCCCCAGCATTTT. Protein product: CASSYGPPGSNQPQHF.

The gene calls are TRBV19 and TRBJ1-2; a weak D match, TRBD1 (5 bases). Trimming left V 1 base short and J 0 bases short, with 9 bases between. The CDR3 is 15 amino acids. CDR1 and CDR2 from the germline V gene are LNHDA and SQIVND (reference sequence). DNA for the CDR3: TGTGCCAGTAGTATAGCGACAGACCCTAACTATGGCTACACCTTC. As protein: CASSIATDPNYGYTF.

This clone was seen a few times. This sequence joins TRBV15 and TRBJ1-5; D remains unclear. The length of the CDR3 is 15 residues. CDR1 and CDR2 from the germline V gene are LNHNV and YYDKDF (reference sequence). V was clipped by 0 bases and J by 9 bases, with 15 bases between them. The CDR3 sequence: CATSRDQQTARPQHF. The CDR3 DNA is TGTGCCACCAGCAGAGATCAACAGACGGCTAGGCCCCAGCATTTT.

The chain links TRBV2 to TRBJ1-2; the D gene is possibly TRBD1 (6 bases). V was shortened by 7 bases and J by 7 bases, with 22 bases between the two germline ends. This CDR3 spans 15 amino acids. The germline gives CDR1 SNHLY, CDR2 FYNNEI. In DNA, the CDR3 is TGTGCCAGCATCGACCCCCGGGGGACAAGGGGTGGCTACACCTTC. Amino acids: CASIDPRGTRGGYTF.

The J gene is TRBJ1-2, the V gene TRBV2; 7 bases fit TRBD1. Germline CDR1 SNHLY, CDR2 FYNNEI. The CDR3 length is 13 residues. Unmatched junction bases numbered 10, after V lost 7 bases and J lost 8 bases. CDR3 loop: CASIEEGAGGYTF. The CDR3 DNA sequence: TGTGCCAGCATCGAGGAGGGGGCAGGCGGCTACACCTTC.

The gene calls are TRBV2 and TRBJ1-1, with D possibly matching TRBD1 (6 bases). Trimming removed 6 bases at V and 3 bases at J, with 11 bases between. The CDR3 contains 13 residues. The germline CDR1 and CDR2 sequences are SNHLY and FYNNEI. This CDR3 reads CASSRDTDTEAFF. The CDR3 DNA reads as TGTGCCAGCAGCCGGGACACAGACACTGAAGCTTTCTTT.

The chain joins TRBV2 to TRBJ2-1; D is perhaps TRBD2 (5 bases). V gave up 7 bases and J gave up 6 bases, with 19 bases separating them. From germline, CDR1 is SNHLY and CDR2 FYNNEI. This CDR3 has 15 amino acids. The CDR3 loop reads CASTPGLTLSNEQFF. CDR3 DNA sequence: TGTGCCAGCACCCCCGGACTTACTCTATCCAATGAGCAGTTCTTC.

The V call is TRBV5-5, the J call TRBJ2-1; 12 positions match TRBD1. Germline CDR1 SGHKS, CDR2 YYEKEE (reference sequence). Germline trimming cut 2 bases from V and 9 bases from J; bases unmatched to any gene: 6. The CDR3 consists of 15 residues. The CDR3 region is CASSLSGTGGFEQFF. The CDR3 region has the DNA TGTGCCAGCAGCTTATCCGGGACAGGGGGCTTTGAGCAGTTCTTC. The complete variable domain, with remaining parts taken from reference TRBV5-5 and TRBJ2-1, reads DAGVTQSPTHLIKTRGQQVTLRCSPISGHKSVSWYQQVLGQGPQFIFQYYEKEERGRGNFPDRFSARQFPNYSSELNVNALLLGDSALYLCASSLSGTGGFEQFFGPGTRLTVL.

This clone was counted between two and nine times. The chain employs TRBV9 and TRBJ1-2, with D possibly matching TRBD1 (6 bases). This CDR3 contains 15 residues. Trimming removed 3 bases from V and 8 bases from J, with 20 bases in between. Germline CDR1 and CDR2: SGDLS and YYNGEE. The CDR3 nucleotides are TGTGCCAGCAGCGCTAACCTCGGACAGTTAAAGGGCTACACCTTC. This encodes CASSANLGQLKGYTF.

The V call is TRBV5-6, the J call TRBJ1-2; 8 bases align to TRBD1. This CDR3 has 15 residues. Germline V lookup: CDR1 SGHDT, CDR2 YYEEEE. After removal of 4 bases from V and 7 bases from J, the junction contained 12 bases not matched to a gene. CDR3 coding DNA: TGTGCCAGCAGCCCAAGGGACAGGATAGTTAGTGGCTACACCTTC. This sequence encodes CASSPRDRIVSGYTF. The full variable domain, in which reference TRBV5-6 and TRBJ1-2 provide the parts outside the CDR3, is DAGVTQSPTHLIKTRGQQVTLRCSPKSGHDTVSWYQQALGQGPQFIFQYYEEEERQRGNFPDRFSGHQFPNYSSELNVNALLLGDSALYLCASSPRDRIVSGYTFGSGTRLTVV.

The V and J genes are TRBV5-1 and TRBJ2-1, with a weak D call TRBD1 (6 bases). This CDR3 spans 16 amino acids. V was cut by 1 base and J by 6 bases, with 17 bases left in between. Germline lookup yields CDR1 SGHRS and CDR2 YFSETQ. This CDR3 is CASSLFSWGLRNEQFF. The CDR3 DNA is TGCGCCAGCAGCTTGTTCTCGTGGGGGCTCCGCAATGAGCAGTTCTTC.

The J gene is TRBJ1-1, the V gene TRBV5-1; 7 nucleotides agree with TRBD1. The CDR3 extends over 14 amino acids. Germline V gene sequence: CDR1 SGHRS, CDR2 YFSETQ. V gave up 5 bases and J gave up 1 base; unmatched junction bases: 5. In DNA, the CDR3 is TGCGCCAGCAGGGTAGGGACAGCGAACACTGAAGCTTTCTTT. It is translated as CASRVGTANTEAFF.

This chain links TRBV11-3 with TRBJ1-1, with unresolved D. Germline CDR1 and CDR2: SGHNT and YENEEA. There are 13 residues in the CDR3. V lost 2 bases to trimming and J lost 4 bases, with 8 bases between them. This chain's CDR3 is CASSLNEGTEAFF. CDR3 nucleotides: TGTGCCAGCAGCTTAAACGAGGGCACTGAAGCTTTCTTT.